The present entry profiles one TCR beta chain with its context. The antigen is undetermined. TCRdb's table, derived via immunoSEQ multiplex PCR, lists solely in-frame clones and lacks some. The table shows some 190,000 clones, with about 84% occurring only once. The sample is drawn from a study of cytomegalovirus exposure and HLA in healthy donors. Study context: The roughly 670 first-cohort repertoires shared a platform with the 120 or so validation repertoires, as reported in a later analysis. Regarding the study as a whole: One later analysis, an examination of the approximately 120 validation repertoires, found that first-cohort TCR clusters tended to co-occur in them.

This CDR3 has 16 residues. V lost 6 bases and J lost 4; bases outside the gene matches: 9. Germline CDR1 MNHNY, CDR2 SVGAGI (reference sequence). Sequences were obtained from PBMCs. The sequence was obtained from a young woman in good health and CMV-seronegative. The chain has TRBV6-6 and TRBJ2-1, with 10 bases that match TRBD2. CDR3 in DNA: TGTGCCAGCAGCCGTGAGACTAGCGGGTATTACAATGAGCAGTTCTTC. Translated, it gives CASSRETSGYYNEQFF.